These 30 T cell receptor beta chains were all obtained from the same sample, sequenced in a study of neoadjuvant nivolumab and ipilimumab in lung cancer. The table came from immunoSEQ multiplex PCR; TCRdb's copy has only in-frame clones and leaves some out. The sample yields 26,000 or so clones, under 85% seen once. Sequenced here: tumor tissue, sampled after neoadjuvant nivolumab, alone or with ipilimumab, at or shortly before surgery. The receptors were gathered from an adult with non-small cell lung cancer.

The count of this clone is one. This chain uses TRBV13 with TRBJ2-1; TRBD1 matches at 11 bases. The CDR3 is 17 amino acids. Germline V CDR1 and CDR2: PRHDT, FYEKMQ (reference sequence). Trimming cost V 3 bases and J 2 bases; bases outside gene matches: 6. The chain's CDR3 is CASSFGTGGLTYNEQFF. CDR3 coding DNA: TGTGCCAGCAGCTTCGGGACAGGGGGATTAACCTACAATGAGCAGTTCTTC.

The V and J genes are TRBV7-9 and TRBJ1-1; 9 bases are shared with TRBD1. V lost 4 bases and J lost 5; bases outside the gene matches: 8. Germline loops: CDR1 SEHNR, CDR2 FQNEAQ (reference sequence). The CDR3 runs 15 residues. The CDR3 DNA reads as TGTGCCAGCAGCTATATACAGGGGGCGCGGACTGAAGCTTTCTTT. Protein: CASSYIQGARTEAFF.

About this clone: The sample contains more than one DNA sequence encoding this CDR3. This chain links TRBV7-9 with TRBJ2-5, with 7 bases matching TRBD1. CDR3 length: 15 residues. Trimming cost V 1 base and J 2 bases; bases outside gene matches: 4. Germline CDR1 SEHNR, CDR2 FQNEAQ (reference sequence). The CDR3: CASSLGGTEQETQYF. The CDR3 DNA reads TGTGCCAGCAGCTTAGGGGGGACAGAGCAAGAGACCCAGTACTTC.

J is TRBJ1-3 and V is TRBV5-4; 9 nucleotides align to TRBD1. Germline loops: CDR1 SGHNT, CDR2 YYREEE (reference sequence). J was trimmed by 0 bases and V by 3 bases; bases with no gene match: 4. The CDR3 is made up of 16 amino acids. CDR3 protein: CASSWGTGSSGNTIYF. CDR3 in DNA: TGTGCCAGCAGCTGGGGGACAGGGTCCTCTGGAAACACCATATATTTT. Combining the CDR3 with reference TRBV5-4 and TRBJ1-3 gives the whole variable domain ETGVTQSPTHLIKTRGQQVTLRCSSQSGHNTVSWYQQALGQGPQFIFQYYREEENGRGNFPPRFSGLQFPNYSSELNVNALELDDSALYLCASSWGTGSSGNTIYFGEGSWLTVV.

The sample holds a few counts of this clone. Written as DNA, the CDR3 is TGTGCCAGCAGCTTAACGGGGGGGAATCAAGAGACCCAGTACTTC. It yields the protein CASSLTGGNQETQYF. The chain combines TRBV11-1 with TRBJ2-5; 8 nucleotides match TRBD2. Losses at the gene ends were 2 bases for V and 2 bases for J; bases not matched to a gene: 4. From germline, CDR1 is SGHAT and CDR2 FQDESV (reference sequence). The CDR3 runs to 15 residues.

This clone was seen once. The V call is TRBV5-4, the J call TRBJ1-2, with 8 bases fitting TRBD1. CDR1 and CDR2 (germline): SGHNT, YYREEE (reference sequence). V dropped 2 bases and J dropped 5; count of bases not matched to a gene: 8. CDR3 length equals 15 residues. The CDR3 loop reads CASSFPQGASYGYTF. CDR3 nucleotides: TGTGCCAGCAGCTTCCCGCAGGGGGCTAGTTATGGCTACACCTTC.

This chain links TRBV28 with TRBJ2-7, with D tentatively TRBD1 (5 bases). V gave up 1 base and J gave up 0 bases, with 7 bases separating them. Germline V gene lookup returns CDR1 MDHEN and CDR2 SYDVKM. This CDR3 has 14 residues. The CDR3 DNA reads TGTGCCAGCAGTTTATTTAGGGGCTCCTACGAGCAGTACTTC. Amino acid sequence: CASSLFRGSYEQYF. The whole variable domain, filled in from reference TRBV28 and TRBJ2-7, reads DVKVTQSSRYLVKRTGEKVFLECVQDMDHENMFWYRQDPGLGLRLIYFSYDVKMKEKGDIPEGYSVSREKKERFSLILESASTNQTSMYLCASSLFRGSYEQYFGPGTRLTVT.

The rearrangement uses TRBV7-2 and TRBJ1-5, with 8 bases lining up with TRBD1. From germline, CDR1 is SGHTA and CDR2 FQGNSA. The CDR3 loop spans 15 amino acids. V shed 5 bases, J shed 3 bases, and the junction held 6 bases outside the gene matches. The CDR3 coding sequence is TGTGCCAGCAGCACAGGACAGGGTAACAATCAGCCCCAGCATTTT. This codes for CASSTGQGNNQPQHF.

The rearrangement uses TRBV4-1 and TRBJ2-1, with TRBD2 matching 12 bases. Germline CDR1 reads MGHRA; CDR2 reads YSYEKL. V was pared by 1 base and J by 7 bases, with 2 bases of the junction left unmatched. This CDR3 spans 15 amino acids. CDR3 nucleotide sequence: TGCGCCAGCAGCCAAGGACTAGCGGGAGTTAATGAGCAGTTCTTC. Translated: CASSQGLAGVNEQFF.

This chain connects TRBV5-5 to TRBJ2-1, with 8 bases aligning to TRBD2. The J segment lost 4 bases and the V segment lost 2 bases, leaving 14 bases of the junction unmatched. Germline-derived CDR1 and CDR2 are SGHKS and YYEKEE (reference sequence). This CDR3 has 18 residues. The CDR3 protein is CASSFQLPGLATYNEQFF. The DNA for the CDR3 is TGTGCCAGCAGCTTCCAACTTCCAGGACTAGCTACATACAATGAGCAGTTCTTC.

This clone has only a few counts. V gene TRBV10-1 combines with J gene TRBJ2-5; D is unresolved. V gave up 7 bases and J gave up 2 bases, with 2 bases separating them. Looked up from germline, CDR1 is WNHNN and CDR2 is SYGVQD (reference sequence). This CDR3 has 10 residues. CDR3 amino acids: CASNQETQYF. CDR3 DNA sequence: TGCGCCAGCAATCAAGAGACCCAGTACTTC.

This chain links TRBV6-1 with TRBJ1-3, with no clear D. CDR1 and CDR2 (germline): MNHNS, SASEGT. V was clipped by 8 bases and J by 1 base, with 12 bases between them. The CDR3 has 14 residues. For the CDR3, the DNA is TGTGCCAGCGGGTTCACGGGTTCTGGAAACACCATATATTTT. It yields the protein CASGFTGSGNTIYF.

The genes are TRBV7-2 and TRBJ2-7; 9 bases agree with TRBD2. From germline, CDR1 is SGHTA and CDR2 FQGNSA. J lost 2 bases, V lost 2 bases, and 1 base had no gene match. The CDR3 is 14 residues long. In DNA form, the CDR3 reads TGTGCCAGCAGCTTACCTAGCGGGACCTACGAGCAGTACTTC. Its translation: CASSLPSGTYEQYF.

V is TRBV29-1 and J is TRBJ1-2; 7 bases are a match to TRBD1. Trimming removed 3 bases from V and 9 bases from J; junction bases left unmatched: 7. Germline V gene lookup returns CDR1 SQVTM and CDR2 ANQGSEA. This CDR3 is 12 amino acids long. The CDR3 is CSVEGSGGSYTF. Written as DNA, the CDR3 is TGCAGCGTTGAGGGGTCAGGGGGGAGCTACACCTTC.

This chain links TRBV29-1 with TRBJ1-1; perhaps TRBD1 as D (5 bases). Germline CDR1 and CDR2: SQVTM and ANQGSEA. V was cut by 7 bases and J by 1 base, with 13 bases left in between. There are 13 residues in the CDR3. CDR3 sequence (DNA): TGCAGCGGAAGGGAACAGGAGAACACTGAAGCTTTCTTT. It encodes CSGREQENTEAFF.

This chain links TRBV7-9 with TRBJ1-1; the D gene is possibly TRBD1 (6 bases). Germline V gene data show CDR1 as SEHNR and CDR2 as FQNEAQ (reference sequence). This CDR3 is built from 14 residues. V was cut by 1 base and J by 2 bases, with 8 bases left in between. CDR3 loop: CASSLGTANTEAFF. CDR3 nucleotides: TGTGCCAGCAGCTTAGGGACAGCTAACACTGAAGCTTTCTTT.

V gene TRBV7-8 combines with J gene TRBJ1-2, with 9 bases fitting TRBD1. CDR3 length: 16 residues. Trimming cost V 2 bases and J 3 bases; bases outside gene matches: 7. Germline V CDR1 and CDR2: SGHVS, FQNEAQ. DNA of the CDR3: TGTGCCAGCAGCTTACGGGACAGGGAAGTTGACTATGGCTACACCTTC. Protein sequence: CASSLRDREVDYGYTF.

DNA of the CDR3: TGTGCCAGCCTTTACGAACGACAGGACAACTATGGCTACACCTTC. Its translation: CASLYERQDNYGYTF. This chain links TRBV6-6 with TRBJ1-2, with D possibly being TRBD1 (6 bases). The germline V and J ends were trimmed by 8 bases and 2 bases, with 18 bases remaining between them. The V gene's germline CDR1 is MNHNY and CDR2 SVGAGI (reference sequence). The CDR3 length is 15 residues.

The CDR3, as DNA: TGTGCCAGTACCTGGGACAGCCAATATAGCAATCAGCCCCAGCATTTT. This codes for CASTWDSQYSNQPQHF. The chain joins TRBV19 to TRBJ1-5, with TRBD1 matching 7 bases. With V trimmed by 7 bases and J by 0 bases, 9 bases remained unmatched. Per the germline V gene, CDR1 is LNHDA and CDR2 is SQIVND (reference sequence). This CDR3 contains 16 residues.

Comments on this clone: Distinct nucleotide sequences in the sample also encode this CDR3. V usage is TRBV7-2 and J usage is TRBJ2-7; weak D call: TRBD2 (7 bases). Germline-derived CDR1 and CDR2 are SGHTA and FQGNSA. V shed 3 bases and J shed 7 bases, with 16 bases lying between them. The CDR3 has 14 amino acids. In nucleotides, the CDR3 is TGTGCCAGCAGCTTCAGGGGACTACGTGAGGAGCAGTACTTC. Its translation: CASSFRGLREEQYF.

The chain is built from TRBV15 and TRBJ1-5, with TRBD1 matching 9 bases. The trim removed 3 bases at V and 0 bases at J, leaving 0 bases unmatched. The CDR3 runs 15 residues. From germline, CDR1 is LNHNV and CDR2 YYDKDF (reference sequence). The CDR3, as DNA: TGTGCCACCAGCAGGGGACAGGGTAGCAATCAGCCCCAGCATTTT. Encoded protein: CATSRGQGSNQPQHF. Full variable domain (remainder filled in from reference TRBV15 and TRBJ1-5): DAMVIQNPRYQVTQFGKPVTLSCSQTLNHNVMYWYQQKSSQAPKLLFHYYDKDFNNEADTPDNFQSRRPNTSFCFLDIRSPGLGDTAMYLCATSRGQGSNQPQHFGDGTRLSIL.

The chain employs TRBV29-1 and TRBJ2-7; 10 bases map to TRBD2. This CDR3 contains 17 residues. Germline lookup yields CDR1 SQVTM and CDR2 ANQGSEA. The V and J ends lost 4 bases and 5 bases, in that order; junction bases with no gene match: 17. The CDR3 sequence is CSVVTPSSGRALNEQYF. The DNA for the CDR3 is TGCAGCGTTGTAACCCCTTCGAGCGGGAGGGCCCTCAACGAGCAGTACTTC.

The V and J genes are TRBV29-1 and TRBJ2-1; D may be TRBD2 (6 bases). Trimming removed 4 bases from V and 15 bases from J, with 13 bases in between. The CDR3 is 10 amino acids. Germline V gives CDR1 SQVTM, CDR2 ANQGSEA. The CDR3 DNA reads as TGCAGCGTTGTGGGGGACTTTCGGTTCTTC. It is translated as CSVVGDFRFF.

V is TRBV2 and J is TRBJ1-3, with a weak D call TRBD1 (6 bases). CDR3 length: 12 residues. The germline V gene has CDR1 SNHLY and CDR2 FYNNEI. Between the trimmed V and J ends, which lost 8 bases and 7 bases, there was a span of 12 bases. The CDR3 DNA is TGTGCCAGCTCAGGGGAGCCCAACACCATATATTTT. Translation gives CASSGEPNTIYF.

The chain recombines TRBV7-2 with TRBJ2-1, with D perhaps TRBD1 or TRBD2 (5 bases each). The CDR3 length is 17 residues. The V gene lost 6 bases and the J gene lost 7 bases, with 25 bases spanning the gap. In germline, CDR1 is SGHTA, CDR2 FQGNSA. The CDR3 nucleotides are TGTGCCAGCAGGCCACCCCTAGGGTCAGGGAGCTTGAATGAGCAGTTCTTC. Its translation: CASRPPLGSGSLNEQFF.

The rearrangement uses TRBV27 and TRBJ2-7; unclear D gene. The CDR3 consists of 13 residues. Germline CDR1 MNHEY, CDR2 SMNVEV (reference sequence). The ends were cut back, 4 bases at V and 1 base at J, with 8 bases in the middle. The CDR3 DNA reads as TGTGCCAGCAGTTCTGGGATTTCCTACGAGCAGTACTTC. This sequence encodes CASSSGISYEQYF.

The chain's CDR3 is CASSLRTRNTGELFF. CDR3 DNA sequence: TGTGCCAGCAGCTTAAGGACTCGGAACACCGGGGAGCTGTTTTTT. V usage is TRBV7-2 and J usage is TRBJ2-2; D possibly corresponds to TRBD2 (5 bases). The CDR3 runs to 15 residues. V lost 2 bases and J 1 base, leaving 8 bases between the germline ends. In germline, CDR1 is SGHTA, CDR2 FQGNSA.

This chain joins TRBV2 and TRBJ2-3; D remains unclear. The ends were cut back, 6 bases at V and 2 bases at J, with 3 bases in the middle. This CDR3 is built from 11 residues. Looked up from germline, CDR1 is SNHLY and CDR2 is FYNNEI. This CDR3 reads CASRLTDTQYF. In DNA, the CDR3 is TGTGCCAGCAGACTCACAGATACGCAGTATTTT. The full variable domain, rest sourced from reference TRBV2 and TRBJ2-3, is EPEVTQTPSHQVTQMGQEVILRCVPISNHLYFYWYRQILGQKVEFLVSFYNNEISEKSEIFDDQFSVERPDGSNFTLKIRSTKLEDSAMYFCASRLTDTQYFGPGTRLTVL.

The J gene is TRBJ1-1, the V gene TRBV7-9; no definite D call. CDR3 length equals 11 residues. CDR1 and CDR2 (germline): SEHNR, FQNEAQ (reference sequence). V lost 5 bases and J lost 6, with 7 bases in between. The chain's CDR3 is CASSIISEAFF. CDR3 DNA sequence: TGTGCCAGCAGCATCATCTCTGAAGCTTTCTTT.

This clone showed up just once. The genes are TRBV30 and TRBJ2-3; D is possibly TRBD2 (5 bases). Germline V gene sequence: CDR1 GTSNPN, CDR2 SVGIG (reference sequence). V lost 2 bases and J 2 bases, leaving 8 bases between the germline ends. This CDR3 has 13 amino acids. The CDR3 reads CAWSPGNTDTQYF. The DNA for the CDR3 is TGTGCCTGGAGTCCGGGGAACACAGATACGCAGTATTTT.